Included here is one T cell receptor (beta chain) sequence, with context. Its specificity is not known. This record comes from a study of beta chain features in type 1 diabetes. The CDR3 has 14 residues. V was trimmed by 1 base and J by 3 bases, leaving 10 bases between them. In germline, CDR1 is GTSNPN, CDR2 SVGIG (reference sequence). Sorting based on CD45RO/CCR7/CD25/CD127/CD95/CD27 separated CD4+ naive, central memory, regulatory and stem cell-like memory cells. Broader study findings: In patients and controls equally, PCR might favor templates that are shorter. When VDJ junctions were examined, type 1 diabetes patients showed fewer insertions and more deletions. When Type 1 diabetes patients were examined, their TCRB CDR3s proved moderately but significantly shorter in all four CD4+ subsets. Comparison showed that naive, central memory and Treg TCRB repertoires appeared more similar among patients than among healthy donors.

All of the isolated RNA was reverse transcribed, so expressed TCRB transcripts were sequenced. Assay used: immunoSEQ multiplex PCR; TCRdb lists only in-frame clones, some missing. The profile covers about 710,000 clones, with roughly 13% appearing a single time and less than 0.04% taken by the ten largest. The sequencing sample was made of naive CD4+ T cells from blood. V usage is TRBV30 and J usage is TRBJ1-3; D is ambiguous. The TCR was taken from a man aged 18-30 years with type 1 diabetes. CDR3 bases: TGTGCCTGGAGTGAGGGCGAGAATGGAAACACCATATATTTT. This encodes CAWSEGENGNTIYF.